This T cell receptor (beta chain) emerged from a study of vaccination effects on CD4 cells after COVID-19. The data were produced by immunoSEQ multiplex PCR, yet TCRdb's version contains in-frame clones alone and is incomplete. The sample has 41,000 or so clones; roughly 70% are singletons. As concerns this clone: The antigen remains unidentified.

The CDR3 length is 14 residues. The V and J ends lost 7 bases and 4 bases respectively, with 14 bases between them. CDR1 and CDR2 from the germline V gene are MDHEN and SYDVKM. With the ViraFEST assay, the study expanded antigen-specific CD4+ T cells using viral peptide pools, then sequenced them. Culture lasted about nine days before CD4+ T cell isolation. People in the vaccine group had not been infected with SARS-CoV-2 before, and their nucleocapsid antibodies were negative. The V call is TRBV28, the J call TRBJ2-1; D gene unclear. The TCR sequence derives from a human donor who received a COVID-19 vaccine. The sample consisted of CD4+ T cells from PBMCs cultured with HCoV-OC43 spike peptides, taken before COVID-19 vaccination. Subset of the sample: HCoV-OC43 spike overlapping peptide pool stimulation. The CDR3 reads CASNLRALYNEQFF. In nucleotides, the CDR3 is TGTGCCAGCAACCTCCGGGCTCTGTACAATGAGCAGTTCTTC. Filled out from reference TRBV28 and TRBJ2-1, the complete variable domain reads DVKVTQSSRYLVKRTGEKVFLECVQDMDHENMFWYRQDPGLGLRLIYFSYDVKMKEKGDIPEGYSVSREKKERFSLILESASTNQTSMYLCASNLRALYNEQFFGPGTRLTVL.